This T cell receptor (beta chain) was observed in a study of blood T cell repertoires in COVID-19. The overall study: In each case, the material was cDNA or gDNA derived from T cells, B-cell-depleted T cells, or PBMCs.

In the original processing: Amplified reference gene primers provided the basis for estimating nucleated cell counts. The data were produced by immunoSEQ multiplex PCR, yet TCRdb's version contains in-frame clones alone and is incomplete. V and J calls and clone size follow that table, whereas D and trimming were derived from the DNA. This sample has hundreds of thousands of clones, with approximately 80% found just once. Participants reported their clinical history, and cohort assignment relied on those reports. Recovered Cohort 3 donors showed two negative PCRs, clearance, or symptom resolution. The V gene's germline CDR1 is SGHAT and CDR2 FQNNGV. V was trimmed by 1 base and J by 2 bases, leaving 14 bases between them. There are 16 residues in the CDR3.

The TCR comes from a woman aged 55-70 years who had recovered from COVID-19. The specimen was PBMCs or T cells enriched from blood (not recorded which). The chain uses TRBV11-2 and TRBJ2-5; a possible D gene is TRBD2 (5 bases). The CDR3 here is CASSLVKGRGQETQYF. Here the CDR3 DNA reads TGTGCCAGCAGCTTAGTTAAAGGACGGGGTCAAGAGACCCAGTACTTC.